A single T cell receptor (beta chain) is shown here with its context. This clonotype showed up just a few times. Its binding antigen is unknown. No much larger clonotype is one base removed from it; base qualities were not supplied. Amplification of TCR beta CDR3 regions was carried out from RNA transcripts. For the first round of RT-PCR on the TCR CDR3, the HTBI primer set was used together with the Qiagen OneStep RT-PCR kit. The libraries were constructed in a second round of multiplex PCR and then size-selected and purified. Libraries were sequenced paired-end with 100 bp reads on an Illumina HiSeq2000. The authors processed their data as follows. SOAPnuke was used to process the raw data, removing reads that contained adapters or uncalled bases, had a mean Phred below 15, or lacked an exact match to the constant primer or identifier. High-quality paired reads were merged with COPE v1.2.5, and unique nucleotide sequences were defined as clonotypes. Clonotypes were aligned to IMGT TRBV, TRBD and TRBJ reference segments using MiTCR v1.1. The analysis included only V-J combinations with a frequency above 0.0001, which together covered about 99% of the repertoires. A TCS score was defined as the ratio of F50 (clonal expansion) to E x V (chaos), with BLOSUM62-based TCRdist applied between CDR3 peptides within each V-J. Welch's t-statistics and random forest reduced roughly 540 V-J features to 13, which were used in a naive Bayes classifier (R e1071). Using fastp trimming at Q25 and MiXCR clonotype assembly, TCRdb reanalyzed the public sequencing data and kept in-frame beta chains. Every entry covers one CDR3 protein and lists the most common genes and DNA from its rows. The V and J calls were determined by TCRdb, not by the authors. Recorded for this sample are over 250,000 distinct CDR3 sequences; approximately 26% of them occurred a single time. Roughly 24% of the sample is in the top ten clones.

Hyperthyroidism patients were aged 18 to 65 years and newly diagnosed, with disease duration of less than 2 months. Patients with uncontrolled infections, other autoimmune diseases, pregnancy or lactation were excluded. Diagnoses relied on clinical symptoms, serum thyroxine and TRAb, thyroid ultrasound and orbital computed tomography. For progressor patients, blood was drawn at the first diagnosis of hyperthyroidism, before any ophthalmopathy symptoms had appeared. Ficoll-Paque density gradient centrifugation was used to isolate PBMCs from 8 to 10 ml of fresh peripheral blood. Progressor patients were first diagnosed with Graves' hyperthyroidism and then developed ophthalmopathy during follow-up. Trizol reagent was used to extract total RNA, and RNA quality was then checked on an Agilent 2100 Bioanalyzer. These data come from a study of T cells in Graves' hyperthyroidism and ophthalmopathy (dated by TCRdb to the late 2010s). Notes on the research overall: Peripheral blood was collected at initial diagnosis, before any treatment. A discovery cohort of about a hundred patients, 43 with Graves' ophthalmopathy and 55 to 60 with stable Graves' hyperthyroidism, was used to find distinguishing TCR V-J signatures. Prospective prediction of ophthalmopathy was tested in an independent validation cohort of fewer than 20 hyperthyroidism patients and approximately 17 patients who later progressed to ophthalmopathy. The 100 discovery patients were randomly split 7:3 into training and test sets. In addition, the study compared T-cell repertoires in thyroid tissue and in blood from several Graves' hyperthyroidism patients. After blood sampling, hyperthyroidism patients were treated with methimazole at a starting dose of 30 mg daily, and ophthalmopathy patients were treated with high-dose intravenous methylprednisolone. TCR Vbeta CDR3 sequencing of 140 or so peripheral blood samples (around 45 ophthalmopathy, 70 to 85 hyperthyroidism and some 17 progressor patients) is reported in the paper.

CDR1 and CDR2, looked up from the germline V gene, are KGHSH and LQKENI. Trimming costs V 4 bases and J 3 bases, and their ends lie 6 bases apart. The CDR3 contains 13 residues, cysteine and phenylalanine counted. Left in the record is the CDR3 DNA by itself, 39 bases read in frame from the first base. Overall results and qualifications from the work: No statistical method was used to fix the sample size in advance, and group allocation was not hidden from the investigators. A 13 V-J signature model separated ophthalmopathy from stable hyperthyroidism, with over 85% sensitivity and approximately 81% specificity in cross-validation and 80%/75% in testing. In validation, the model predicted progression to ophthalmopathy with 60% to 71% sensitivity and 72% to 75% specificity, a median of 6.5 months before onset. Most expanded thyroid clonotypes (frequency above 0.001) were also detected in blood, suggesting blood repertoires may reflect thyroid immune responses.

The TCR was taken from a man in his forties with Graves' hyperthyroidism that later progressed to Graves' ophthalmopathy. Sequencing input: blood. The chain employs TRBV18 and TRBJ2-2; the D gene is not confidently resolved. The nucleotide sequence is TGTGCCAGCTCACAACTTGACACCGGGGAGCTGTTTTTT. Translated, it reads CASSQLDTGELFF.